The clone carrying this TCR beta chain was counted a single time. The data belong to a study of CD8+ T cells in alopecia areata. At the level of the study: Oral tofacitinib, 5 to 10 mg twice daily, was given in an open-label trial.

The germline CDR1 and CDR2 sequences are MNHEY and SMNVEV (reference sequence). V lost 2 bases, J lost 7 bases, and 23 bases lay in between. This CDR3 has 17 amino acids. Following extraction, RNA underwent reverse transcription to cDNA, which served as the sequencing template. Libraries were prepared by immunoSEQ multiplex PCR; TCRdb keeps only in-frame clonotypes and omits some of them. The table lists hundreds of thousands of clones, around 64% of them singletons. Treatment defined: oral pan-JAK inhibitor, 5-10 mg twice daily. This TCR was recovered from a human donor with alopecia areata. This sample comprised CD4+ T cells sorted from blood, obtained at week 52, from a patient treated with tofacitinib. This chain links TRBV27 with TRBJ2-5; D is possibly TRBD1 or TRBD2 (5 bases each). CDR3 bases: TGTGCCAGCAGTTTAACGGCCCGCATAAACGCCGGGGCGACCCAGTACTTC. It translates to CASSLTARINAGATQYF.